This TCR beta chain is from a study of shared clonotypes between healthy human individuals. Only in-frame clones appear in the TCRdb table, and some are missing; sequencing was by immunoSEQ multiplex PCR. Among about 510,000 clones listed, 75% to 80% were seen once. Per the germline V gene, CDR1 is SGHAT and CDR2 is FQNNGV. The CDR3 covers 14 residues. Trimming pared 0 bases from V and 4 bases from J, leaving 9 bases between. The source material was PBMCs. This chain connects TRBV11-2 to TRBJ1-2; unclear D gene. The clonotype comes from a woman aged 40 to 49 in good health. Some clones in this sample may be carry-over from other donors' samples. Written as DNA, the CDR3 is TGTGCCAGCAGCTTAGATAAAGGGCCCTATGGCTACACCTTC. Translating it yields CASSLDKGPYGYTF.